This TCR beta chain was captured by sequencing in a study of regulatory T cells in long-lasting Graves disease (dated by TCRdb to about 2021). With regard to the full study: To count as having persistent Graves' disease, a patient had to have received antithyroid drug treatment for over 5 years with TSH receptor autoantibodies remaining persistently positive. On average, persistent Graves' disease patients in the clinical cohort had been on antithyroid drugs for approximately ten years. A total of 33 samples were covered by TCR sequencing, comprising approximately 13 persistent and some 20 newly diagnosed Graves' disease patients. The study was registered as a clinical trial and conducted in China. Patients with persistent Graves' disease were compared with patients with newly diagnosed Graves' disease using TCR sequencing and RNA sequencing of peripheral blood. The full study reports these points: The study examined only peripheral blood because the primary lesion, thyroid tissue, could not be accessed. More public clonotypes were shared among persistent patients (roughly 3,000) than among newly diagnosed patients (approximately 930). As a limitation, the authors acknowledged that the small sample size may reduce accuracy. Sequencing and analysis were limited to the TCR beta chain. Compared with newly diagnosed patients, persistent Graves' disease patients had lower TCR Shannon entropy and fewer highly expanded clones, which suggests clonal expansion. TRBV28, TRBJ1-2 and TRBJ2-5 were preferentially used in persistent disease, while TRBV20-1 and TRBJ2-1 were favored in newly diagnosed disease.

From cysteine to phenylalanine, the CDR3 is 14 amino acids long. Only the CDR3 part of the read is kept: 42 bases, read in frame from the first base. As encoded in the germline V gene (reference sequence), CDR1 is PRHDT while CDR2 is FYEKMQ. Trimming accounts for 3 bases at V and 4 bases at J, while the number of junction bases matched to no gene is 6. This clonotype was observed at least ten times. Its cognate antigen has yet to be identified. No much larger clone is present one base from it, and per-base qualities are unavailable. The time point label on this specimen signifies: persistent/refractory GD, antithyroid drugs over 5 years with positive TRAb. For both TCR sequencing and RNA sequencing, RNA was extracted from PBMCs in TRIzol. The diagnosis of Graves' disease was made according to American Thyroid Association guidelines. Patients for the study were recruited at an endocrinology department in Xi'an, China. From each patient, 7.5 to 9.5 milliliters of peripheral blood was collected into an EDTA anticoagulant tube. Ficoll Paque Plus density gradient separation was used to isolate PBMCs, and no additional T cell sorting was done. An Agilent 2100 Bioanalyzer and agarose gel were used to check RNA quality, while a NanoDrop 2000 measured RNA concentration.

Libraries were built with multiplex PCR. The sample was run on an Illumina HiSeq 4000. TCR beta libraries were built with iRepertoire HTBI primers and Arm-PCR amplification of CDR3 regions. PCR products were gel purified before sequencing. The authors' pipeline ran thus. Gene usage analysis of CDR3 amino acid clonotypes relied on the approximately 60 TRBV and about 13 TRBJ segments identified across samples. Filtered high-quality paired reads were merged into contigs using COPE and FqMerger. Contigs were aligned with BLAST to IMGT TRBV, TRBD and TRBJ reference genes, and CDR3 was defined per IMGT. Highly expanded clones were defined as clonotypes with a frequency above 0.1%. Shannon entropy was used to measure repertoire diversity, and the Gini coefficient was used to measure V-J evenness. A clonotype was considered public if more than one individual shared it. TCRdb trimmed public reads at Q25 via fastp, called clones via MiXCR and kept in-frame beta chains. Every distinct CDR3 protein forms one entry, paired with its most common genes and DNA. TCRdb's processing, not the authors', yielded these V and J calls. The sample records about 470,000 distinct CDR3 sequences, roughly 20% of which are singletons. The ten largest clones take up less than 9% of the sample.

The sequence derives from a female donor with Graves disease. The sequence joins TRBV13 to TRBJ2-7; 7 central nucleotides agree with TRBD1. Sequencing was performed on peripheral blood mononuclear cells (PBMCs), taken when the disease was refractory, from a patient treated with antithyroid drugs. CDR3 sequence: CASSFGRGLYEQYF. The DNA sequence is as follows: TGTGCCAGCAGCTTCGGCAGGGGGTTATACGAGCAGTACTTC.